Listed below are T cell receptor beta chains from one sample, sequenced in a study of technical replicates of blood from a handful of donors. Using immunoSEQ multiplex PCR, the repertoire was profiled, and TCRdb retains in-frame clones only, with some absent. The data contain around 78,000 clones, around 94% of them singletons. Sequences were obtained from T cells isolated from PBMCs. The receptors derive from a human donor in good health. CDR3s include the opening cysteine and the closing phenylalanine or tryptophan. The D gene is left open where the match is weak. The size field is filled for only some rows; it gives once, few, many or a size class.

j_call clone_size d_call v_call cdr3_nt cdr3_aa
TRBJ1-6 - TRBD1 TRBV4-2 TGTGCCAGCAGCCAAGGACAGGGGCCCTATTCACCCCTCCACTTT CASSQGQGPYSPLHF
TRBJ2-5 - TRBD2 TRBV30 TGTGCCTGGACCTACACGGGGGGGTTTTCGGAGACCCAGTACTTC CAWTYTGGFSETQYF
TRBJ1-4 - - TRBV7-9 TGTGCCAGCACCAAAAGGGGTAGGGATAATGAAAAACTGTTTTTT CASTKRGRDNEKLFF
TRBJ2-1 - TRBD2 TRBV7-9 TGTGCCAGCAGCTTAGCGCTGTTGACTAGCGATTCTGAGCAGTTCTTC CASSLALLTSDSEQFF
TRBJ2-1 - - TRBV19 TGTGCCAGTATCCCCAATTTCGGACACGACAATGAGCAGTTCTTC CASIPNFGHDNEQFF
TRBJ2-5 - TRBD2 TRBV6-5 TGTGCCAGCAGCTTGACTAGCGGGGAGGTGGGGACCCAGTACTTC CASSLTSGEVGTQYF
TRBJ2-3 - TRBD2 TRBV5-1 TGCGCCAGCAGCCCCGGACTAGATGGCGGCACAGATACGCAGTATTTT CASSPGLDGGTDTQYF
TRBJ1-5 - TRBD1 TRBV6-1 TGTGCCAGCAGTGAAAGATACTCAGGGGGGACGATGGGCAATCAGCCCCAGCATTTT CASSERYSGGTMGNQPQHF
TRBJ1-5 - TRBD1 TRBV6-6 TGTGCCAGCAGTTACAAGGGACAGGGGAATCAGCCCCAGCATTTT CASSYKGQGNQPQHF
TRBJ1-2 - - TRBV27 TGTGCCAGCAGAACCACCGGGATCCGCAGCTATGGCTACACCTTC CASRTTGIRSYGYTF
TRBJ2-3 - - TRBV6-5 TGTGCCAGCAGTGACACGTGGGATACGCAGTATTTT CASSDTWDTQYF
TRBJ2-1 few TRBD1 TRBV5-1 TGCGCCAGCAGCACTCGGGTGGGGACAGGGGGAAATGAGCAGTTCTTC CASSTRVGTGGNEQFF
TRBJ2-5 - TRBD2 TRBV5-1 TGCGCCAGCAGCTTGGCTAGCGGTCAAGAGACCCAGTACTTC CASSLASGQETQYF
TRBJ1-2 - - TRBV7-6 TGTGCCAGCAGCTTTTCCTCGGGGTATGGCTACACCTTC CASSFSSGYGYTF
TRBJ2-2 - TRBD2 TRBV7-2 TGTGCCAGCAGCAACCGACTAGCGGGAGGGTTGGTCGGGGAGCTGTTTTTT CASSNRLAGGLVGELFF
TRBJ2-5 once TRBD2 TRBV7-6 TGTGCCAGCAGCTTATTCCCCGGGGGGGAGACCCAGTACTTC CASSLFPGGETQYF
TRBJ2-1 - - TRBV7-9 TGTGCCAGCAGCATCCTGTACAATGAGCAGTTCTTC CASSILYNEQFF
TRBJ2-5 - - TRBV7-9 TGTGCCAGCAGCTTATCGCCAACTCAAGAGACCCAGTACTTC CASSLSPTQETQYF
TRBJ2-3 - - TRBV19 TGTGCCAGTAGTATAGATTGGCGGGCGACTAGCACAGATACGCAGTATTTT CASSIDWRATSTDTQYF
TRBJ2-1 - - TRBV25-1 TGTGCCAGCAGTGACCTGGACAGCACAGAGCAGTTCTTC CASSDLDSTEQFF
TRBJ1-5 - TRBD1 TRBV27 TGTGCCAGCAGTCCCATACCCTACAGGGGGGGAAGCAATCAGCCCCAGCATTTT CASSPIPYRGGSNQPQHF
TRBJ2-3 - TRBD1 TRBV7-6 TGTGCCAGCAGCTTAGTCTTGGGACAGGGAGCAGATACGCAGTATTTT CASSLVLGQGADTQYF